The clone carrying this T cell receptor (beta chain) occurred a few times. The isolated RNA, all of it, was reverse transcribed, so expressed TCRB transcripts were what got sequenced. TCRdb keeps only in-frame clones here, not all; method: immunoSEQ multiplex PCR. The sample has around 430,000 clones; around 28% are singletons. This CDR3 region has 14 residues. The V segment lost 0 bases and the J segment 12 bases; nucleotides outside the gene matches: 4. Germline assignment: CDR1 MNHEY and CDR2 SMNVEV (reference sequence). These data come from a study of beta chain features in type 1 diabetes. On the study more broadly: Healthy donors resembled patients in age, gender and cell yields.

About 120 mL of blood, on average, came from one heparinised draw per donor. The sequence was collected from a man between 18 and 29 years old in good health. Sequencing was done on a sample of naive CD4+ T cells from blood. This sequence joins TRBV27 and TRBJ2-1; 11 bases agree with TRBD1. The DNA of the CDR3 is TGTGCCAGCAGTTTATCGGGGACAGGGGGATGGCAGTTCTTC. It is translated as CASSLSGTGGWQFF.